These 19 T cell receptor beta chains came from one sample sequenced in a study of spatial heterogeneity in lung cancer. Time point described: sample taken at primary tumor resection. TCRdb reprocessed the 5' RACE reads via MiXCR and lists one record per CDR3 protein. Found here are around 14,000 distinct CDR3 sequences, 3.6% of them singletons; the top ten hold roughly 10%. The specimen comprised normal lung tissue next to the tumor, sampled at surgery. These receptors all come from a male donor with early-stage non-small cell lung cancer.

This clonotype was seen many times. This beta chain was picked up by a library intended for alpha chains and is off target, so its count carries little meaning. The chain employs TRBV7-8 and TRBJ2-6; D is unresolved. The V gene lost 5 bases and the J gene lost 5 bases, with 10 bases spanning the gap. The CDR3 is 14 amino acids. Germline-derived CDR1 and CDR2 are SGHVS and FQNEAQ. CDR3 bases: TGTGCCAGCAGCCCAATAGGAAGGGCCAACGTCCTGACTTTC. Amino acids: CASSPIGRANVLTF.

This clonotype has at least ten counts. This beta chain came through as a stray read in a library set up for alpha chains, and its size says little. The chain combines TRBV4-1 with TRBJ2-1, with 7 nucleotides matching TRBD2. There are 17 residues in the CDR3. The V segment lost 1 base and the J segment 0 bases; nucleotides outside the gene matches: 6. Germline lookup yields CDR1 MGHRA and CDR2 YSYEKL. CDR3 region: CASSQVERDRSYNEQFF. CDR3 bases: TGCGCCAGCAGCCAAGTAGAGCGGGACCGCTCCTACAATGAGCAGTTCTTC.

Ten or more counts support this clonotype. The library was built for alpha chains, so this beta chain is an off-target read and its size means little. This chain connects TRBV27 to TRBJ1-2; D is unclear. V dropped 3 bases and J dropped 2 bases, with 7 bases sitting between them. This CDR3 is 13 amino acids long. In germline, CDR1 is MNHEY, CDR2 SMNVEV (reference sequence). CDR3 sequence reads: CASSLTPNYGYTF. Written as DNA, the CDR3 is TGTGCCAGCAGTTTGACCCCGAACTATGGCTACACCTTC.

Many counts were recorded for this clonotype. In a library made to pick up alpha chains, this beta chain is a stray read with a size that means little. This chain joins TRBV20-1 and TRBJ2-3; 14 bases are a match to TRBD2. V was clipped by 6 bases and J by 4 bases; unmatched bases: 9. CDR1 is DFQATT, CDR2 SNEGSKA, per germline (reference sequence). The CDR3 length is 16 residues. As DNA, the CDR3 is TGCAGTGCAGGGACTAGCGGGAGTAATGAAGCAGATACGCAGTATTTT. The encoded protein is CSAGTSGSNEADTQYF.

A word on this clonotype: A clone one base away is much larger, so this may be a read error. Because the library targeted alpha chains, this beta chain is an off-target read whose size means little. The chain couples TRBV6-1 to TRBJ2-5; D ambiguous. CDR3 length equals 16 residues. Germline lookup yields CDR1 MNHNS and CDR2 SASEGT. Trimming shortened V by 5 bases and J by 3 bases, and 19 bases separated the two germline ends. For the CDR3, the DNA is TGTGCCAGCAGTTCCCCGCTGTCAGTGAGGAAAGAGACCCAGTACTTC. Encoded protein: CASSSPLSVRKETQYF.

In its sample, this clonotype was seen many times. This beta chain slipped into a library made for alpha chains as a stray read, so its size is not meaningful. Here the CDR3 DNA reads TGTGCCAGCAGCCAAGTTTTTAGCGGGAGGGCCAGCGGCAAAAACATTCAGTACTTC. It is translated as CASSQVFSGRASGKNIQYF. The rearrangement joins TRBV3-1 to TRBJ2-4, with TRBD2 matching over 11 bases. This CDR3 has 19 amino acids. Germline lookup yields CDR1 LGHDT and CDR2 YNNKEL (reference sequence). V was pared by 1 base and J by 3 bases, with 11 bases of the junction left unmatched.

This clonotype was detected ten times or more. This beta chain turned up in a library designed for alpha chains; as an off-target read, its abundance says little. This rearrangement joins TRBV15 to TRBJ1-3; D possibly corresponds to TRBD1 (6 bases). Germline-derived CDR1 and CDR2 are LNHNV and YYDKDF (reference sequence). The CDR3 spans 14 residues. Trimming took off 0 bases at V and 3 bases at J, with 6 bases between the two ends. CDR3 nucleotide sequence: TGTGCCACCAGCAGAGAAGGGGGTGGAAACACCATATATTTT. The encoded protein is CATSREGGGNTIYF.

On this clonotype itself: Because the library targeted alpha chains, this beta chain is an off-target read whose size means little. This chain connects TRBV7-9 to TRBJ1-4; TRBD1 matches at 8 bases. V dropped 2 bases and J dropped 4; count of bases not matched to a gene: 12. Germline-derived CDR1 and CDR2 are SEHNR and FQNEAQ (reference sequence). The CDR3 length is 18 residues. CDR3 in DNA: TGTGCCAGCAGCTTATTTGGACAGGGCCTTACATTTAATGAAAAACTGTTTTTT. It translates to CASSLFGQGLTFNEKLFF.

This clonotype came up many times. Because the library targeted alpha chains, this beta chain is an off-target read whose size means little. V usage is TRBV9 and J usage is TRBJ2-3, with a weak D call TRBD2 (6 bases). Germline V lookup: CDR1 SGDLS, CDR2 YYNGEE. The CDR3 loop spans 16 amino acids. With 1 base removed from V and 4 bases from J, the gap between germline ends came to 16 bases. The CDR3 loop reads CASSVFASEVSDTQYF. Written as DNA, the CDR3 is TGTGCCAGCAGCGTATTTGCTAGCGAGGTCTCAGATACGCAGTATTTT.

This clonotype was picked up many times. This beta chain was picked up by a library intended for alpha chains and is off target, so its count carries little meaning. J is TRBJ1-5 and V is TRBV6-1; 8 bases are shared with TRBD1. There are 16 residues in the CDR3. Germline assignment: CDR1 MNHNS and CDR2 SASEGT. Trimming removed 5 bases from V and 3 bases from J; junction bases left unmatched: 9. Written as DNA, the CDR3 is TGTGCCAGCAGTTCCCAGGGGGCGGGTACCAATCAGCCCCAGCATTTT. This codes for CASSSQGAGTNQPQHF.

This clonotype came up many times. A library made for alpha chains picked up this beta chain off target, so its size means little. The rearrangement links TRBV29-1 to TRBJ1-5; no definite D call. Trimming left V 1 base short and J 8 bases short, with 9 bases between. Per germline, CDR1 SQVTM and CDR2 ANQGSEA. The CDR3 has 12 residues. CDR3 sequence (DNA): TGCAGCGTTGAAGTGGGCGGAGAGCCCCAGCATTTT. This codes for CSVEVGGEPQHF.

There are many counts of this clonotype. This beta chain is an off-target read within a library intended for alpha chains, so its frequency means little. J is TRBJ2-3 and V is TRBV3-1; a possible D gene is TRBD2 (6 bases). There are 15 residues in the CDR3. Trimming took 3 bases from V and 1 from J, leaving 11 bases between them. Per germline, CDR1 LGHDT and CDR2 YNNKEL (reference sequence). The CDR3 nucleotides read TGTGCCAGCAGCCAGTCGGGAGCAGGCACAGATACGCAGTATTTT. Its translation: CASSQSGAGTDTQYF.

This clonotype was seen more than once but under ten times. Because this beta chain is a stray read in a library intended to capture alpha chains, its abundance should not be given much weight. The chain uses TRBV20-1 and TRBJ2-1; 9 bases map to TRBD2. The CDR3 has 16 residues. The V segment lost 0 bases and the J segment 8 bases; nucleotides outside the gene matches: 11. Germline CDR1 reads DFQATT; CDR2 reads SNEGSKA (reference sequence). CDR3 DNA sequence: TGCAGTGCTAGAGACTTAGCGGGGGAGAGGATGGATGAGCAGTTCTTC. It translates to CSARDLAGERMDEQFF.

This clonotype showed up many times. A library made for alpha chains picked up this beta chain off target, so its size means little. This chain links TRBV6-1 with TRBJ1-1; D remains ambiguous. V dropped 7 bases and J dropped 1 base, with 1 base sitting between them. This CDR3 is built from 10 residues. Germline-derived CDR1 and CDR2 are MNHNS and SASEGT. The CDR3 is CASKNTEAFF. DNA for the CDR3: TGTGCCAGCAAGAACACTGAAGCTTTCTTT.

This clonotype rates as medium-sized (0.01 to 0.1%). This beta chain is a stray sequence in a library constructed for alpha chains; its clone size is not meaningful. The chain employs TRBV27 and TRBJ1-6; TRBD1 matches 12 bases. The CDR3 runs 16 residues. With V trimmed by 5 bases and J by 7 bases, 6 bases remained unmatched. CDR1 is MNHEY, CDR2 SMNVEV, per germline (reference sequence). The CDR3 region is CASSSLGTGGNSPLHF. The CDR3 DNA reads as TGTGCCAGCAGTAGCCTAGGGACAGGGGGCAATTCACCCCTCCACTTT.

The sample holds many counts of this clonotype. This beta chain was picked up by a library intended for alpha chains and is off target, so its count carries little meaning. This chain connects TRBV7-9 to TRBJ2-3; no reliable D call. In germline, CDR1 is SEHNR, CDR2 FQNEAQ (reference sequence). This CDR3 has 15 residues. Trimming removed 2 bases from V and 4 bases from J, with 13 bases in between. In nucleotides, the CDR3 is TGTGCCAGCAGCTTACCGTCGGCTGCGGCAGATACGCAGTATTTT. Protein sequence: CASSLPSAAADTQYF.

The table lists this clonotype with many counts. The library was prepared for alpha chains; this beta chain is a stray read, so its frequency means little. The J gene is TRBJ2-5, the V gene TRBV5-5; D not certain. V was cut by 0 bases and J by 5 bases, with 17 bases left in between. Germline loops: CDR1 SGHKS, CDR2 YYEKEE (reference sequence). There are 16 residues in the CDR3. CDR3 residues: CASSLVMTSGRETQYF. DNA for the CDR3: TGTGCCAGCAGCTTGGTTATGACCTCCGGACGGGAGACCCAGTACTTC.

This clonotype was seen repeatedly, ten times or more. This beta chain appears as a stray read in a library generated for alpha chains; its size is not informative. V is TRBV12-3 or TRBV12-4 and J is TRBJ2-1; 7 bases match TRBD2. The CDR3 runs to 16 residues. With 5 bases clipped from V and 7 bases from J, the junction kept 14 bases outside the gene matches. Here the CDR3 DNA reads TGTGCCAGCAGTCCAACTTTAGGCGGGGGTTTGAATGAGCAGTTCTTC. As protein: CASSPTLGGGLNEQFF.

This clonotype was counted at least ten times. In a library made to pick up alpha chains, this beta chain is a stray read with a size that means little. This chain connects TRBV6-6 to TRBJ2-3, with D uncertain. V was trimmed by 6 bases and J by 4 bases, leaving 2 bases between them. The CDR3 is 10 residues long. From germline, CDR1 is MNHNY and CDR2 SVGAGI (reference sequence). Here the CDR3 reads CASRSDTQYF. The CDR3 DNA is TGTGCCAGCAGGTCAGATACGCAGTATTTT.